The rows below give T cell receptor beta chains drawn from one sample of a study of a mutant IDH1 vaccine in newly diagnosed glioma. Produced via immunoSEQ multiplex PCR; TCRdb's table is partial and in-frame only. The data show around 89,000 clones, roughly 85% seen once. The sample here was PBMCs, taken from a glioma patient treated with radiotherapy, temozolomide or both. These receptor sequences come from a woman in her forties or fifties with glioma. CDR3s include the opening cysteine and the closing phenylalanine or tryptophan. D genes are given only for firm matches. Clone size appears in some rows only: once, few, many, or a class for an expanded clone.

D,size,J,V,DNA,CDR3
-,-,TRBJ2-2,TRBV30,TGTGCCTGGAGGAGTGGAATGAACACCGGGGAGCTGTTTTTT,CAWRSGMNTGELFF
TRBD1,few,TRBJ1-2,TRBV2,TGTGCCAGCAGGGAGCTGAGACAGGGCATGTATGGCTACACCTTC,CASRELRQGMYGYTF
-,-,TRBJ1-2,TRBV18,TGTGCCAGCTCACCCTTTACAGGGTCCTATGGCTACACCTTC,CASSPFTGSYGYTF
TRBD1,-,TRBJ2-1,TRBV7-9,TGTGCCAGCAGCACCGGGACAGCTTACAATGAGCAGTTCTTC,CASSTGTAYNEQFF
-,once,TRBJ1-3,TRBV9,TGTGCCAGCAGCGAGATGATGGGGTGGTCTGGAAACACCATATATTTT,CASSEMMGWSGNTIYF
TRBD1,-,TRBJ1-2,TRBV7-2,TGTGCCAGCAGCTCTCGAACAGGGGATTATAGGGGCTACACCTTC,CASSSRTGDYRGYTF
-,-,TRBJ1-2,TRBV6-5,TGTGCCAGTTCACGGGGGGCATACTCTAACTATGGCTACACCTTC,CASSRGAYSNYGYTF
-,once,TRBJ2-7,TRBV25-1,TGTGCCAGCAGTGCCCGGGGCCCACCCTACGAGCAGTACTTC,CASSARGPPYEQYF
TRBD1,-,TRBJ1-4,TRBV6-1,TGTGCCACCACACAGGGGGCGTGGGAAAAACTGTTTTTT,CATTQGAWEKLFF
-,few,TRBJ2-7,TRBV5-4,TGTGCCAGCAGCTTGTCCGAGGGGCACGAGCAGTACTTC,CASSLSEGHEQYF
TRBD1,-,TRBJ1-4,TRBV5-4,TGTGCCAGCAGCTTGGGACAGGGGAATGAAAAACTGTTTTTT,CASSLGQGNEKLFF
-,-,TRBJ2-7,TRBV9,TGTGCCAGCAGCGTGGGGACGTCGAATCCCAGGGAGCAGTACTTC,CASSVGTSNPREQYF
TRBD1,-,TRBJ2-7,TRBV5-4,TGTGCCAGCAGCTCACCGGGACAGGGCGCCTACGAGCAGTACTTC,CASSSPGQGAYEQYF
TRBD2,-,TRBJ2-3,TRBV5-1,TGCGCCAGCAGCCGGAGTTTAGCGGGGGGCCTGACGGATACGCAGTATTTT,CASSRSLAGGLTDTQYF
-,-,TRBJ1-1,TRBV5-6,TGTGCCAGCAGCTGGAGGGGGGCCCTGAACACTGAAGCTTTCTTT,CASSWRGALNTEAFF
-,once,TRBJ1-1,TRBV4-1,TGCGCCAGCAGCCAACCGCAAGGAGTCCTCACTGAAGCTTTCTTT,CASSQPQGVLTEAFF
TRBD1,-,TRBJ1-6,TRBV18,TGTGCCAGCTCAGCCGGGACAGGGAGGAATTCACCCCTCCACTTT,CASSAGTGRNSPLHF
-,-,TRBJ2-7,TRBV18,TGTGCCAGCCGGACAGAGGCCTACGAGCAGTACTTC,CASRTEAYEQYF
-,few,TRBJ1-1,TRBV29-1,TGCAGCGTCGGGGACAAGATGAACACTGAAGCTTTCTTT,CSVGDKMNTEAFF
-,-,TRBJ2-5,TRBV7-9,TGTGCCAGCAGCTTTTATTTAGGGGGGGAAGAGACCCAGTACTTC,CASSFYLGGEETQYF
-,few,TRBJ1-1,TRBV30,TGTGCCTGGGAGAGGGGAGTGCCAACTGAAGCTTTCTTT,CAWERGVPTEAFF
TRBD2,-,TRBJ2-7,TRBV4-1,TGCGCCAGCAGCCTCATCGGCGGGCGGGGGGCTGAGTACGAGCAGTACTTC,CASSLIGGRGAEYEQYF
-,-,TRBJ1-5,TRBV30,TGTGCCTGGAGTGTAAAGGGAGGCAATCAGCCCCAGCATTTT,CAWSVKGGNQPQHF
-,-,TRBJ1-2,TRBV10-3,TGTGCCACCAGGGATTCTTCTTGGTATGGCTACACCTTC,CATRDSSWYGYTF
TRBD1,-,TRBJ1-2,TRBV27,TGTGCCAGCAGGAACAGGGGAGCGAACTATGGCTACACCTTC,CASRNRGANYGYTF
-,-,TRBJ1-1,TRBV30,TGTGCCTGGAGTGATGACATTATGAACACTGAAGCTTTCTTT,CAWSDDIMNTEAFF
-,-,TRBJ1-2,TRBV18,TGTGCCAGCTCACCGCCGGGGGGTGACTATGGCTACACCTTC,CASSPPGGDYGYTF
-,-,TRBJ2-7,TRBV29-1,TGCAGCGTGGGGGGGGCAGGGCAGTACTTC,CSVGGAGQYF
TRBD2,few,TRBJ2-7,TRBV7-2,TGTGCCAGCAGCCCTGAGGGCGGGGGGAGACAGTACTTC,CASSPEGGGRQYF
TRBD1,-,TRBJ1-2,TRBV5-1,TGCGCCAGCACTGTGGGGCAGGGGGTACATGGCTACACCTTC,CASTVGQGVHGYTF
-,-,TRBJ2-5,TRBV5-1,TGCGCCAGCAGCCAGGATCAAGAGACCCAGTACTTC,CASSQDQETQYF